The entry that follows covers one TCR beta chain sequence. This entry is derived from a study of sequential checkpoint blockade in melanoma. About the research overall: Randomization was 1:1 between first-line nivolumab→ipilimumab and ipilimumab→nivolumab. Both treatment sequences were followed by maintenance nivolumab. DNA from around 90 pretreatment tumor samples underwent TCRβ immunosequencing. Matched biopsies came pretreatment and at week 13 for 20 to 25 patients.

Treatment reported: randomized to nivolumab then ipilimumab (arm A) or the reverse (arm B). Profiling relied on immunoSEQ multiplex PCR, and the TCRdb table lists in-frame clones only, not all of them. This sample has about 7,200 clones; 20% occur once, and the top ten carry less than 15%. Germline V gives CDR1 SGHRS, CDR2 YFSETQ. With 0 bases clipped from V and 8 bases from J, the junction kept 11 bases outside the gene matches. The CDR3 is 16 residues long. Sequencing was performed on tumor tissue (inferred from file names), taken from a patient given nivolumab and ipilimumab in sequence. The source is a human donor with melanoma. The V gene is TRBV5-1, the J gene TRBJ2-4; 7 positions agree with TRBD2. The DNA of the CDR3 is TGCGCCAGCAGCTTGGATGGTTTGGGCGGGGGAGACATTCAGTACTTC. Protein sequence: CASSLDGLGGGDIQYF.